A single sample gave rise to the 21 T cell receptor beta chains below, sequenced in a study of cytomegalovirus exposure and HLA in healthy donors. The PCR contained 60 Vbeta and 13 Jbeta primers. The table came from immunoSEQ multiplex PCR; TCRdb's copy has only in-frame clones and leaves some out. The table records some 140,000 clones, 70% to 85% of them present only once. The sequencing sample was made of PBMCs. Every receptor here comes from a woman in her forties or fifties in good health and CMV-seropositive.

Here the CDR3 DNA reads TGCGCCAGCAGTCCCGGGGGAGACGAGCAGTACTTC. Its translation: CASSPGGDEQYF. The gene calls are TRBV4-3 and TRBJ2-7; maybe TRBD2 (6 bases). Germline V gene sequence: CDR1 LGHNA, CDR2 YSLEER. The CDR3 consists of 12 residues. Trimming shortened V by 6 bases and J by 5 bases, and 11 bases separated the two germline ends.

The chain employs TRBV19 and TRBJ1-5; maybe TRBD1 (6 bases). CDR1 is LNHDA and CDR2 is SQIVND in the germline V gene (reference sequence). This CDR3 is 14 amino acids long. Between the trimmed V and J ends, which lost 6 bases and 7 bases, there was a span of 16 bases. As DNA, the CDR3 is TGTGCCAGTAGGCCTGGACAGCCAAGGCAGCCCCAGCATTTT. Its translation: CASRPGQPRQPQHF.

The chain joins TRBV30 to TRBJ2-7, with a possible D match to TRBD2 (7 bases). Germline V gene lookup returns CDR1 GTSNPN and CDR2 SVGIG (reference sequence). V lost 7 bases, J lost 4 bases, and 20 bases lay in between. This CDR3 has 14 amino acids. The CDR3 loop is CAYEGRGLRYEQYF. CDR3 DNA: TGTGCCTACGAAGGGCGGGGGCTTCGTTACGAGCAGTACTTC.

This clone has just a few counts. This CDR3 is CASGNRESGYGYTF. The CDR3, as DNA: TGTGCTAGTGGCAACAGGGAATCGGGCTATGGCTACACCTTC. This sequence joins TRBV12-5 and TRBJ1-2, with a weak D call TRBD1 (6 bases). V was cut by 6 bases and J by 4 bases, with 15 bases left in between. CDR1 and CDR2 (germline): LGHNT, FRNRAP. The CDR3 consists of 14 residues.

The chain carries TRBV7-9 and TRBJ1-2; possible D gene TRBD1, 6 bases. The CDR3 totals 12 residues. The germline V gene has CDR1 SEHNR and CDR2 FQNEAQ (reference sequence). With 4 bases removed from V and 8 bases from J, the gap between germline ends came to 11 bases. The CDR3 spells CASSSDSRGYTF. The CDR3, as DNA: TGTGCCAGCAGCTCGGACAGCAGAGGCTACACCTTC.

This chain links TRBV4-3 with TRBJ2-3; TRBD2 is a possible D gene (6 bases). Germline V gene lookup returns CDR1 LGHNA and CDR2 YSLEER. V lost 0 bases to trimming and J lost 8 bases, with 9 bases between them. The CDR3 covers 13 residues. The CDR3 reads CASSQDLEGTQYF. The CDR3 nucleotides are TGCGCCAGCAGCCAAGATCTGGAGGGTACGCAGTATTTT.

This clone was counted many times. The chain is built from TRBV6-6 and TRBJ2-7; TRBD1 aligns across 7 bases. The V segment lost 6 bases and the J segment 1 base; nucleotides outside the gene matches: 6. Germline CDR1 is MNHNY and CDR2 is SVGAGI (reference sequence). The CDR3 spans 14 residues. DNA of the CDR3: TGTGCCAGCAGACAGACAGGGATTTCCTACGAGCAGTACTTC. Its translation is CASRQTGISYEQYF.

This chain joins TRBV7-9 and TRBJ2-5; 8 bases match TRBD1. The J call may be mistaken, given a closer DNA end match to TRBJ2-7. CDR1 SEHNR and CDR2 FQNEAQ come from the germline V gene (reference sequence). The CDR3 totals 16 residues. CDR3 nucleotide sequence: TGTGCCAGCAGCTCAAATCCCGGGACAGGAGTATACGAGCAGTACTTC. Translation: CASSSNPGTGVYEQYF.

The chain carries TRBV4-3 and TRBJ1-1, with 10 positions matching TRBD1. Germline-derived CDR1 and CDR2 are LGHNA and YSLEER. The junction had 8 bases not matched to a gene; V was cut back by 1 base and J by 0 bases. This CDR3 has 18 amino acids. CDR3 DNA sequence: TGCGCCAGCAGCCAAGCCTGGACAGGGGGTCGCATGAACACTGAAGCTTTCTTT. It codes for CASSQAWTGGRMNTEAFF.

A few counts support this clone. The chain is built from TRBV5-1 and TRBJ1-4; maybe TRBD1 (5 bases). The CDR3 is 15 residues long. CDR1 is SGHRS, CDR2 YFSETQ, per germline. Trimming cost V 0 bases and J 3 bases, with 9 bases left between them. The CDR3 sequence is CASSLAPGANEKLFF. The CDR3 DNA sequence: TGCGCCAGCAGCTTGGCCCCGGGGGCTAATGAAAAACTGTTTTTT.

This clone was seen only a few times. V usage is TRBV7-2 and J usage is TRBJ2-7; D possibly corresponds to TRBD2 (5 bases). V lost 5 bases, J lost 3 bases, and 11 bases lay in between. This CDR3 comprises 13 residues. Germline CDR1 reads SGHTA; CDR2 reads FQGNSA. DNA for the CDR3: TGTGCCAGCAGCAACAGTCGGGGCTACGAGCAGTACTTC. Its translation: CASSNSRGYEQYF.

V usage is TRBV7-3 and J usage is TRBJ1-2; tentative D call: TRBD1 (5 bases). The CDR3 is 13 amino acids. V lost 5 bases to trimming and J lost 4 bases, with 11 bases between them. CDR1 and CDR2 (germline): SGHTA, FQGTGA. The CDR3 DNA reads TGTGCCAGCAGCCAGGGAGGACCCTATGGCTACACCTTC. The encoded protein is CASSQGGPYGYTF.

This clone came up once. This chain connects TRBV27 to TRBJ2-2; 8 positions agree with TRBD1. This CDR3 region has 15 residues. The V segment lost 8 bases and the J segment 3 bases; nucleotides outside the gene matches: 8. From germline, CDR1 is MNHEY and CDR2 SMNVEV (reference sequence). The CDR3 sequence is CASSLDRADTGELFF. Here the CDR3 DNA reads TGTGCCAGCTCATTGGACAGGGCGGACACCGGGGAGCTGTTTTTT.

This clone was picked up a small number of times. This rearrangement joins TRBV6-1 to TRBJ2-3; 7 bases line up with TRBD1. V dropped 8 bases and J dropped 0; count of bases not matched to a gene: 5. From germline, CDR1 is MNHNS and CDR2 SASEGT. The CDR3 runs to 14 residues. Here the CDR3 reads CASQGGLSTDTQYF. The CDR3 coding sequence is TGTGCCAGCCAAGGGGGCTTAAGCACAGATACGCAGTATTTT.

J is TRBJ2-5 and V is TRBV9, with 11 bases identical to TRBD1. Germline V gene sequence: CDR1 SGDLS, CDR2 YYNGEE. V lost 3 bases to trimming and J lost 5 bases; unmatched junction nucleotides: 6. The CDR3 runs to 15 residues. CDR3 in DNA: TGTGCCAGCAGCGCCGGGACAGGGGGGCCGGAGACCCAGTACTTC. It translates to CASSAGTGGPETQYF.

The V and J genes are TRBV9 and TRBJ1-3, with D maybe TRBD1 (6 bases). This CDR3 comprises 15 residues. Trimming took off 4 bases at V and 9 bases at J, with 20 bases between the two ends. Germline lookup yields CDR1 SGDLS and CDR2 YYNGEE. DNA for the CDR3: TGTGCCAGCAGCTCCGAGGTGGGGGCCCGCGCCACCATATATTTT. Amino acids: CASSSEVGARATIYF.

The chain uses TRBV7-8 and TRBJ2-1; 8 bases agree with TRBD2. From germline, CDR1 is SGHVS and CDR2 FQNEAQ. CDR3 length: 15 amino acids. V trimming: 1 base; J trimming: 5 bases; junction bases outside the gene matches: 4. The CDR3 nucleotides are TGTGCCAGCAGCTTAGGCGGGGGGAGAGACAATGAGCAGTTCTTC. Amino acid sequence: CASSLGGGRDNEQFF.

This chain links TRBV5-6 with TRBJ1-1; D is undetermined. The ends were cut back, 2 bases at V and 1 base at J, with 15 bases in the middle. The CDR3 consists of 16 residues. Germline V gene data show CDR1 as SGHDT and CDR2 as YYEEEE. The CDR3 nucleotides are TGTGCCAGCAGCTTTCCACCACTCAGACAGAACACTGAAGCTTTCTTT. Amino acids: CASSFPPLRQNTEAFF.

The chain recombines TRBV6-5 with TRBJ1-6; D is ambiguous. With 6 bases removed from V and 3 bases from J, the gap between germline ends came to 12 bases. The CDR3 consists of 15 residues. In germline, CDR1 is MNHEY, CDR2 SVGAGI. The CDR3, as DNA: TGTGCCAGCAGCCGCCCCGCGGGCTATAATTCACCCCTCCACTTT. Translating gives CASSRPAGYNSPLHF.

The CDR3 region has the DNA TGTGCCAGTAGTGCGGACAGGGGGCGAAGCTACACCTTC. Amino acids: CASSADRGRSYTF. This chain connects TRBV19 to TRBJ1-2; 11 nucleotides line up with TRBD1. CDR1 and CDR2 (germline): LNHDA, SQIVND (reference sequence). V trimming: 5 bases; J trimming: 9 bases; junction bases outside the gene matches: 5. The CDR3 has 13 amino acids.

The rearrangement joins TRBV6-5 to TRBJ2-5; possibly TRBD2 for D (6 bases). V was shortened by 4 bases and J by 5 bases, with 14 bases between the two germline ends. CDR1 is MNHEY and CDR2 is SVGAGI in the germline V gene. The CDR3 extends over 14 amino acids. CDR3 sequence: CASSSSVSRETQYF. CDR3 bases: TGTGCCAGCAGTTCTAGCGTCTCGAGGGAGACCCAGTACTTC.